The text below deals with one T cell receptor (beta chain). This clonotype was observed a few times. Its recognized antigen is unknown. Qualities for individual bases were not recorded, and no much larger clone is one base off. Reading from cysteine to phenylalanine, the CDR3 counts 13 amino acids. Of the read, only the CDR3 DNA is kept; its 39 bases are in frame from base 1. The junction carries 21 bases between V and J, which are trimmed by 5 bases and 11 bases respectively. As encoded in the germline V gene (reference sequence), CDR1 is DFQATT while CDR2 is SNEGSKA. Systemically healthy Caucasian individuals from Russia, 35 to 40 in total and aged roughly 6 to 95 years, were included as donors. Each donor gave 9 to 10 milliliters of peripheral blood, collected into EDTA-treated Vacutainer tubes. PBMCs were isolated by Ficoll-Paque density-gradient centrifugation, with at least 7 million obtained per sample. Total RNA was extracted from PBMCs with Trizol reagent, with at least 6 micrograms obtained per sample. For every donor, an aliquot of PBMCs went through flow cytometry to measure the percentages of naive CD45RAhigh/CD27high T cells.

Libraries were made using 5' RACE. The instrument was an Illumina HiSeq 2500. A second about 7 to 11 cycle PCR used a sample-barcoded 5' primer and a J-beta primer mix. Each TCR beta cDNA molecule received a unique molecular identifier from a template-switch 5' adaptor carrying 12 random nucleotides. Each sample yielded at least 3 million CDR3-containing paired-end reads. The Mint cDNA synthesis kit, primed by a TRBC-specific oligonucleotide, was used to synthesize first-strand cDNA from all RNA. Following uracil-DNA glycosylase treatment, a first 18-cycle PCR with universal primers M1SS and BC2_uni_R was performed on all cDNA. Per the source publication's procedure: For normalization, 1 million high-quality reads, each with a distinct molecular identifier, were randomly selected from each sample. Reads sharing molecular identifiers were discarded rather than binned into consensus sequences. CDR3 identification, clonotype clustering and error correction used MiTCR with a Q25 quality threshold and the strictest error-elimination algorithm. A nonparametric unseen species model with Euler transformation was used to estimate lower-bound total TCR beta diversity. Clones were called with MiXCR by TCRdb after fastp trimmed the public reads at Q25, and only in-frame beta chains were retained. Under each unique CDR3 protein, matching rows form one entry showing the most common genes and DNA. The V and J calls shown here were made by TCRdb, not taken from the authors' results. This sample comprises 500,000 to 600,000 distinct CDR3 sequences, 27% of them detected only once. The ten largest account for approximately 18% of the sample.

The data originate from a study of blood T cells in healthy people across ages (dated by TCRdb to about 2015). About the investigation overall: In model experiments, template switching captured about one uniquely barcoded TCR beta cDNA molecule for every two T cells. The study measured age-related changes in TCR beta repertoire diversity using deep sequencing normalized with unique cDNA molecular identifiers. Four age groups were formed from the donors: young (average 16 years), middle-aged (roughly 38), aged (62) and long-lived (about 75). To avoid experimental bias, donors of different ages were randomly spread across the sequencing lanes. For two donors (one aged 18 to 29 and one aged 80 or older), the study analyzed two additional independent replicas of 1 million unique cDNA reads from the same blood draw.

Broad study findings and their caveats: As age increased, observed TCR beta diversity per million T cells dropped in a roughly linear way, and a significant reduction was already evident by age around 41. Because donor CMV infection status was unknown, age-related changes in expanded clonotypes were potentially confounded. Since profiling was done on bulk unsorted PBMCs, naive and antigen-experienced compartments could not be conclusively compared. Compared with the aged group, the long-lived group had more naive CD4+ T cells, fewer expanded clones and increased TCR diversity, suggesting age selection. A strong correlation was found between observed TCR beta diversity and the percentage of naive T cells measured by flow cytometry. Estimates of total diversity based on one million sequenced T cells were regarded as lower bounds and as underestimates.

The receptor's source is a woman between 65 and 79 years old in good health. Sequences were obtained from blood. The rearranged chain carries TRBV20-1 and TRBJ1-2; the best D guess is TRBD1, with 6 bases matching. Read as DNA, the sequence is TGCAGTGCTTCCCTAGGAGCCGGGGGCCGATACACCTTC. This sequence encodes CSASLGAGGRYTF.